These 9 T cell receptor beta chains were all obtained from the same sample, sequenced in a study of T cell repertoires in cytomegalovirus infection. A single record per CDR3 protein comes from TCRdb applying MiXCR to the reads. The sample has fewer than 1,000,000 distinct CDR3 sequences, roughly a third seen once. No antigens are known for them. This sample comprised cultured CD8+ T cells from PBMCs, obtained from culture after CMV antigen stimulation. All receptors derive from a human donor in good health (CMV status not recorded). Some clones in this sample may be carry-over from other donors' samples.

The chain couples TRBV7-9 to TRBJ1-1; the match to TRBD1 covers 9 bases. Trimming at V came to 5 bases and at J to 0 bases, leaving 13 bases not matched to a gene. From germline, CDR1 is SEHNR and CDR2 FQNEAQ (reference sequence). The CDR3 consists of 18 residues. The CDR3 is CASSPHRGPRLMNTEAFF. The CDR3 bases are TGTGCCAGCAGCCCCCACAGGGGGCCGCGACTAATGAACACTGAAGCTTTCTTT.

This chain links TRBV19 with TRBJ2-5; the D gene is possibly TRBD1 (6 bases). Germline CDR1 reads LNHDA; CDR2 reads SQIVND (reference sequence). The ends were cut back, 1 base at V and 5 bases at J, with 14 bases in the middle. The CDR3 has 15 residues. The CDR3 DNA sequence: TGTGCCAGTAGTATAGTCCCCGACAGGACGGAGACCCAGTACTTC. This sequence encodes CASSIVPDRTETQYF.

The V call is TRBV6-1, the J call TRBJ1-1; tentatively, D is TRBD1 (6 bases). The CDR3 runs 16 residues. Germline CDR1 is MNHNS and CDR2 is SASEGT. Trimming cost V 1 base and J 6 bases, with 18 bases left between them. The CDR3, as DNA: TGTGCCAGCAGTGAAGATACCTGGGGGGGGCGGGCTGAAGCTTTCTTT. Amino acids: CASSEDTWGGRAEAFF.

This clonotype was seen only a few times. The CDR3 nucleotides read TGTGCCACCAGCAGAGATCACGGTAGCCTCGGCAAAAACATTCAGTACTTC. Its protein is CATSRDHGSLGKNIQYF. This rearrangement joins TRBV15 to TRBJ2-4; D is uncertain. CDR3 length: 17 amino acids. The ends were cut back, 0 bases at V and 3 bases at J, with 15 bases in the middle. Germline V gives CDR1 LNHNV, CDR2 YYDKDF (reference sequence).

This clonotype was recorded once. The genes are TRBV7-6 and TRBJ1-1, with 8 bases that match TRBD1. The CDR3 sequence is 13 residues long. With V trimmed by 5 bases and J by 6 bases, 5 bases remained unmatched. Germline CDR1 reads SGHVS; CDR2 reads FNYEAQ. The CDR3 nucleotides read TGTGCCAGCAGCGGCAGGGGGCTTTCTGAAGCTTTCTTT. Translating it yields CASSGRGLSEAFF.

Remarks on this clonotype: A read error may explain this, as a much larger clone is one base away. As DNA, the CDR3 is TGTGCCAGCAGTTACTCGACCCCTTTCAGGGGAGCTGAGCAGTTCTTC. It translates to CASSYSTPFRGAEQFF. The chain carries TRBV6-8 and TRBJ2-1, with D perhaps matching TRBD1 (6 bases). Deletions cut 0 bases from V and 9 bases from J, with 18 bases between. Per germline, CDR1 MNHGY and CDR2 SAAAGT. The CDR3 has 16 residues.

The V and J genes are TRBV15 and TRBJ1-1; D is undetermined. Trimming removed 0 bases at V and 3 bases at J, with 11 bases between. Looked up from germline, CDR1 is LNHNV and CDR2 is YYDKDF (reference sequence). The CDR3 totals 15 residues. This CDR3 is CATSRDRLADTEAFF. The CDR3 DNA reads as TGTGCCACCAGCAGAGATCGTTTGGCCGACACTGAAGCTTTCTTT. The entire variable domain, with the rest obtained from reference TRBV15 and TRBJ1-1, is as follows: DAMVIQNPRYQVTQFGKPVTLSCSQTLNHNVMYWYQQKSSQAPKLLFHYYDKDFNNEADTPDNFQSRRPNTSFCFLDIRSPGLGDTAMYLCATSRDRLADTEAFFGQGTRLTVV.

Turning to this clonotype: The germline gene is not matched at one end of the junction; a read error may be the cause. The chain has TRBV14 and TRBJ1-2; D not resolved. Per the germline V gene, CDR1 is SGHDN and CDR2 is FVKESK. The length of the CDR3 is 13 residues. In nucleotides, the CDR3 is TGTGCCAGCAGCCAGGCTCATTACTACGGCTACACCTTC. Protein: CASSQAHYYGYTF.

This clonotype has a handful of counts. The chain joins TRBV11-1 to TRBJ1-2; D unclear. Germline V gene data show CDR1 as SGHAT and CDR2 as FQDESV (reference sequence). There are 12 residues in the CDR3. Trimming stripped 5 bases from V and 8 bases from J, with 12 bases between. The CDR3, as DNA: TGTGCCAGCAGCCGATCCGCAGTCGGCTACACCTTC. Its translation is CASSRSAVGYTF.